This T cell receptor (beta chain) originates from a study of early T cells in non-severe SARS-CoV-2 infection. Study-level background: Sequenced material consisted of bulk RNA (from unsorted whole blood), and chains were unpaired.

TCRdb independently ran MiXCR on the 5' RACE reads; one entry per CDR3 protein. This sample has tens of thousands of distinct CDR3 sequences, with about 11% found just once. The sequencing here drew on whole blood, taken at baseline. The clonotype was recovered from an adult who was a healthcare worker with PCR-confirmed SARS-CoV-2 infection or an uninfected control (not recorded which).

The DNA of the CDR3 is TGTGCCTGGAGTAAGGGGGGCCGAGAGACCCAGTACTTC. Translating gives CAWSKGGRETQYF. The chain couples TRBV30 to TRBJ2-5; D is possibly TRBD1 or TRBD2 (6 bases each). Germline-derived CDR1 and CDR2 are GTSNPN and SVGIG (reference sequence). CDR3 length: 13 amino acids. Trimming removed 2 bases at V and 4 bases at J, with 11 bases between.